This T cell receptor (beta chain) was identified during a study of shared clonotypes between healthy human individuals. The naive CD8 population came from CD45RO-negative cells selected for CCR7, without terminally differentiated effector memory CD45RA+ cells. The repertoire was sequenced with immunoSEQ multiplex PCR; TCRdb's copy has only in-frame clones and lacks some. Among around 1,900,000 clones listed, just under 95% were seen once. The V gene lost 5 bases and the J gene lost 6 bases, with 10 bases spanning the gap. There are 13 residues in the CDR3. The germline CDR1 and CDR2 sequences are MNHEY and SMNVEV (reference sequence).

Sequenced sample: naive CD8+ T cells from PBMCs. The chain couples TRBV27 to TRBJ2-2; D gene ambiguous. This TCR derives from a man younger than 35 in good health. Some clones in this sample may be carry-over from other donors' samples. The CDR3 DNA is TGTGCCAGCAGTCCCCTTAGTCCCGGGGAGCTGTTTTTT. This codes for CASSPLSPGELFF.